This T cell receptor beta chain stems from a study of T-cell memory formation after mild COVID-19. Study summary: For the most part, TCR clusters were specific to one donor.

Details on this clonotype: Its cognate antigen is unknown.

TCRdb reprocessed the 5' RACE reads with MiXCR, giving one entry per CDR3 protein. The sample holds hundreds of thousands of distinct CDR3 sequences, roughly 20% seen once. Findings and limits, study-wide: CD4/CD8 balance held among clones contracting day 15 to 85, and later expanders leaned CD4+.

The CDR3 spans 19 residues. The ends lost 1 base at V and 3 bases at J; junction bases unmatched: 19. Germline CDR1 and CDR2: SQVTM and ANQGSEA. The sample was PBMCs or a T cell subset sorted from them (not recorded which). The receptor comes from an adult woman who had mild COVID-19 (a few samples of this study predate the infection). Cell type and time point are not known. V and J are TRBV29-1 and TRBJ2-7; 9 bases are shared with TRBD1. Here the CDR3 reads CSVEVRTPHRDRVNYEQYF. Written as DNA, the CDR3 is TGCAGCGTTGAAGTACGGACACCTCATCGGGACAGGGTAAACTACGAGCAGTACTTC.